The 16 T cell receptor beta chains presented below share a single source sample, sequenced in a study of T cell repertoires in cytomegalovirus infection. A single record per CDR3 protein comes from TCRdb applying MiXCR to the reads. The data contain fewer than 250,000 distinct CDR3 sequences, 12% of them singletons. The sample consisted of PBMCs. These receptor sequences come from a human donor in good health (CMV status not recorded). Some clones in this sample may be carry-over from other donors' samples.

The chain links TRBV12-3 or TRBV12-4 to TRBJ1-2; 8 positions match TRBD1. The CDR3 totals 12 residues. V lost 7 bases and J lost 8; bases outside the gene matches: 6. In nucleotides, the CDR3 is TGTGCCAGCACCCGGACAGGGATAGGCTACACCTTC. Translated: CASTRTGIGYTF.

This clonotype was detected many times. The genes are TRBV7-8 and TRBJ2-2; TRBD1 is a possible D gene (6 bases). Trimming removed 2 bases from V and 5 bases from J, with 12 bases in between. Germline V CDR1 and CDR2: SGHVS, FQNEAQ. This CDR3 is built from 15 residues. The CDR3: CASSLSWTVTGELFF. Written as DNA, the CDR3 is TGTGCCAGCAGCTTATCTTGGACAGTGACCGGGGAGCTGTTTTTT.

This clonotype has ten or more counts. The rearrangement joins TRBV7-2 to TRBJ2-4, with D unclear. CDR1 SGHTA and CDR2 FQGNSA come from the germline V gene. Deletions cut 3 bases from V and 2 bases from J, with 14 bases between. This CDR3 is built from 16 residues. CDR3 coding DNA: TGTGCCAGCAGCTTCTCCAATGGGAACTCCAAAAACATTCAGTACTTC. Amino acid sequence: CASSFSNGNSKNIQYF.

In this sample, this clonotype turned up many times. This chain links TRBV19 with TRBJ1-6; the D gene is possibly TRBD1 (6 bases). The ends were cut back, 6 bases at V and 5 bases at J, with 11 bases in the middle. The germline gives CDR1 LNHDA, CDR2 SQIVND (reference sequence). The length of the CDR3 is 14 residues. The CDR3 DNA reads as TGTGCCAGTAGAGGGGGACCTCATAATTCACCCCTCCACTTT. Translation: CASRGGPHNSPLHF.

This clonotype was found a few times. This chain joins TRBV27 and TRBJ1-1, with D hard to call. This CDR3 is built from 15 residues. The germline CDR1 and CDR2 sequences are MNHEY and SMNVEV (reference sequence). V dropped 3 bases and J dropped 1 base, with 12 bases sitting between them. CDR3 DNA sequence: TGTGCCAGCAGTTTTGGTCCTGGGTGGAACACTGAAGCTTTCTTT. This encodes CASSFGPGWNTEAFF.

The table lists this clonotype with many counts. The chain combines TRBV12-3 or TRBV12-4 with TRBJ1-4; 7 nucleotides line up with TRBD1. The V gene end was trimmed by 8 bases and the J gene end by 7 bases; junction bases not matched to a gene: 7. The CDR3 is made up of 13 amino acids. The CDR3 sequence is CASEEQGREKLFF. The CDR3 region has the DNA TGTGCCAGCGAAGAACAGGGGCGTGAAAAACTGTTTTTT.

This clonotype has only a few counts. The chain combines TRBV20-1 with TRBJ2-3; 10 nucleotides match TRBD1. The germline V gene has CDR1 DFQATT and CDR2 SNEGSKA (reference sequence). CDR3 length: 15 residues. V gave up 4 bases and J gave up 6 bases; unmatched junction bases: 10. CDR3 sequence (DNA): TGCAGTGCTACCTCCGACAGGGGGCGAGAGGATACGCAGTATTTT. Translated, it gives CSATSDRGREDTQYF.

This clonotype was detected a few times. The genes are TRBV29-1 and TRBJ2-3, with TRBD2 matching over 8 bases. The CDR3 covers 16 residues. The germline V gene encodes CDR1 SQVTM and CDR2 ANQGSEA. Trimming removed 5 bases from V and 1 base from J; junction bases left unmatched: 11. The DNA of the CDR3 is TGCAGCGTTTCTCACTCAGGAGCGGGAGGCACAGATACGCAGTATTTT. Amino acids: CSVSHSGAGGTDTQYF.

This clonotype showed up many times. The chain uses TRBV7-8 and TRBJ2-6, with 7 bases that match TRBD2. Germline loops: CDR1 SGHVS, CDR2 FQNEAQ. This CDR3 has 17 residues. J gave up 3 bases and V 3 bases, and 8 bases lay outside the gene matches. The CDR3 spells CASSLLAVSGGANVLTF. CDR3 nucleotide sequence: TGTGCCAGCAGCTTGCTAGCGGTCTCCGGTGGGGCCAACGTCCTGACTTTC. The whole variable domain, filled in from reference TRBV7-8 and TRBJ2-6, reads GAGVSQSPRYKVAKRGQDVALRCDPISGHVSLFWYQQALGQGPEFLTYFQNEAQLDKSGLPSDRFFAERPEGSVSTLKIQRTQQEDSAVYLCASSLLAVSGGANVLTFGAGSRLTVL.

At least ten counts were recorded for this clonotype. V is TRBV7-9 and J is TRBJ2-7; no clear D gene. V gave up 1 base and J gave up 3 bases, with 10 bases separating them. The CDR3 has 14 residues. Per the germline V gene, CDR1 is SEHNR and CDR2 is FQNEAQ (reference sequence). For the CDR3, the DNA is TGTGCCAGCAGCTTAGGGCCGGCCAGCTACGAGCAGTACTTC. Protein sequence: CASSLGPASYEQYF.

This clonotype has just a few counts. The J gene is TRBJ2-3, the V gene TRBV29-1, with TRBD1 identical over 7 bases. Germline trimming cut 7 bases from V and 3 bases from J; bases unmatched to any gene: 13. The CDR3 is 15 residues long. Germline assignment: CDR1 SQVTM and CDR2 ANQGSEA. In nucleotides, the CDR3 is TGCAGCGCCAGAAGCACGGGACAGCTAACAGATACGCAGTATTTT. It specifies CSARSTGQLTDTQYF.

This clonotype was counted many times. The chain couples TRBV6-1 to TRBJ1-5, with a weak D call TRBD1 (6 bases). The CDR3 is made up of 14 amino acids. V was trimmed by 5 bases and J by 6 bases, leaving 14 bases between them. The V gene's germline CDR1 is MNHNS and CDR2 SASEGT. The chain's CDR3 is CASSSTGRTQPQHF. In nucleotides, the CDR3 is TGTGCCAGCAGTTCCACAGGGAGGACTCAGCCCCAGCATTTT.

This clonotype has at least ten counts. The gene calls are TRBV6-5 and TRBJ2-2; the match to TRBD2 covers 8 bases. Germline V gene data show CDR1 as MNHEY and CDR2 as SVGAGI. J gave up 6 bases and V 2 bases, and 5 bases lay outside the gene matches. The CDR3 extends over 15 amino acids. The CDR3 here is CASSYPGRASGELFF. The CDR3 DNA reads as TGTGCCAGCAGTTACCCCGGGAGGGCGTCCGGGGAGCTGTTTTTT.

The sample holds many counts of this clonotype. The chain combines TRBV7-2 with TRBJ2-5, with 9 bases fitting TRBD2. Germline V CDR1 and CDR2: SGHTA, FQGNSA. After removal of 6 bases from V and 2 bases from J, the junction contained 1 base not matched to a gene. The CDR3 runs to 13 residues. The CDR3 sequence: CASRRGGQETQYF. The CDR3 region has the DNA TGTGCCAGCAGGCGGGGGGGACAAGAGACCCAGTACTTC.

This clonotype was detected only a few times. The chain has TRBV10-3 and TRBJ1-2, with TRBD1 matching over 9 bases. This CDR3 spans 14 amino acids. V was pared by 10 bases and J by 6 bases, with 12 bases of the junction left unmatched. The germline V gene encodes CDR1 ENHRY and CDR2 SYGVKD. The CDR3 bases are TGTGCCACCAATGACCGGGACAGGGAGAATGGCTACACCTTC. This encodes CATNDRDRENGYTF.

This chain connects TRBV14 to TRBJ2-1, with D possibly matching TRBD1 (5 bases). Germline CDR1 is SGHDN and CDR2 is FVKESK. V was cut by 0 bases and J by 4 bases, with 10 bases left in between. CDR3 length: 15 amino acids. The CDR3 sequence: CASSQEGARYNEQFF. DNA for the CDR3: TGTGCCAGCAGCCAAGAAGGGGCACGTTACAATGAGCAGTTCTTC.